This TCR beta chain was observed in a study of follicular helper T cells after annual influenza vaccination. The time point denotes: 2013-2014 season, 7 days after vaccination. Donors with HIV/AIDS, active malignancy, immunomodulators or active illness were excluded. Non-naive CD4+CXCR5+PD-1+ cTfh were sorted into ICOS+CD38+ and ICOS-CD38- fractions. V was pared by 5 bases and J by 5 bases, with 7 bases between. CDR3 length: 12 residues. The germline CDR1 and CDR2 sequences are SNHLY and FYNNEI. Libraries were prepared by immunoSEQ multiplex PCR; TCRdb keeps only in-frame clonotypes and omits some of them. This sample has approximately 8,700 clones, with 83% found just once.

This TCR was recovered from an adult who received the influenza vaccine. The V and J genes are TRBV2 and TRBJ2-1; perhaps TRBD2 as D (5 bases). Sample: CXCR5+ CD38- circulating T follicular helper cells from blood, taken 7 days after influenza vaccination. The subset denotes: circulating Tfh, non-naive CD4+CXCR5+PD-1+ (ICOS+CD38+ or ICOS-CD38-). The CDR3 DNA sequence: TGTGCCAGCAGTCGGGATGACAATGAGCAGTTCTTC. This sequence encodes CASSRDDNEQFF.